A single sample is the source of the 4 T cell receptor beta chains below, sequenced in a study of spatial heterogeneity in lung cancer (dated by TCRdb to the late 2010s). Study-wide conclusions, independent of this receptor: The tumor nonsynonymous mutation count correlated with the number of expanded alpha and beta TCRs within the tumor.

The sample's time point, from its label and the paper: sample taken at primary tumor resection. These receptors' targets are unknown. Library creation used 5' RACE. For sequencing, a NextSeq 500 was employed. TCRdb trimmed public reads at Q25 via fastp, called clones via MiXCR and kept in-frame beta chains. One record per CDR3 amino acid sequence lists the most common genes and DNA. The sample table contains about 6,000 distinct CDR3 sequences; only one count was recorded for about 14% of them. Of the sample, around 11% falls within the top ten clones. This specimen was lung tumor tissue, taken at surgery. Every receptor here comes from a male donor with early-stage non-small cell lung cancer.

As regards this clonotype: Because the library targeted alpha chains, this beta chain is an off-target read whose size means little. This chain uses TRBV7-2 with TRBJ1-2; 7 nucleotides agree with TRBD1. CDR1 and CDR2 (germline): SGHTA, FQGNSA. This CDR3 is built from 15 residues. Germline trimming cut 3 bases from V and 4 bases from J; bases unmatched to any gene: 8. The DNA for the CDR3 is TGTGCCAGCAGCTTGACCGGGACAGCAGCCTATGGCTACACCTTC. Translating it yields CASSLTGTAAYGYTF.

This clonotype is medium-sized by share. This beta chain slipped into a library made for alpha chains as a stray read, so its size is not meaningful. This rearrangement joins TRBV5-1 to TRBJ1-3, with a weak D call TRBD1 (6 bases). Looked up from germline, CDR1 is SGHRS and CDR2 is YFSETQ. Trimming took off 4 bases at V and 3 bases at J, with 11 bases between the two ends. This CDR3 region has 14 residues. For the CDR3, the DNA is TGCGCCAGCAGCCCAGGGACACTTGGAAACACCATATATTTT. Residues: CASSPGTLGNTIYF. The full variable domain, in which reference TRBV5-1 and TRBJ1-3 provide the parts outside the CDR3, is KAGVTQTPRYLIKTRGQQVTLSCSPISGHRSVSWYQQTPGQGLQFLFEYFSETQRNKGNFPGRFSGRQFSNSRSEMNVSTLELGDSALYLCASSPGTLGNTIYFGEGSWLTVV.

With regard to this clonotype: This beta chain was picked up by a library intended for alpha chains and is off target, so its count carries little meaning. J is TRBJ2-5 and V is TRBV7-9, with 10 bases fitting TRBD1. The CDR3 has 16 amino acids. Trimming at V came to 0 bases and at J to 4 bases, leaving 5 bases not matched to a gene. CDR1 and CDR2 from the germline V gene are SEHNR and FQNEAQ (reference sequence). The CDR3 region has the DNA TGTGCCAGCAGCTTAGCGAGGACAGGGGGTCGAGAGACCCAGTACTTC. Protein product: CASSLARTGGRETQYF.

By proportion, this clonotype is medium-sized. This beta chain represents an off-target read in a library built for alpha chains; its size is of limited meaning. The rearrangement uses TRBV7-6 and TRBJ1-4, with unresolved D. V was trimmed by 1 base and J by 7 bases, leaving 7 bases between them. Looked up from germline, CDR1 is SGHVS and CDR2 is FNYEAQ. The CDR3 is made up of 13 amino acids. In DNA, the CDR3 is TGTGCCAGCAGCTTAGTGAGTGGTGAAAAACTGTTTTTT. Translation: CASSLVSGEKLFF.